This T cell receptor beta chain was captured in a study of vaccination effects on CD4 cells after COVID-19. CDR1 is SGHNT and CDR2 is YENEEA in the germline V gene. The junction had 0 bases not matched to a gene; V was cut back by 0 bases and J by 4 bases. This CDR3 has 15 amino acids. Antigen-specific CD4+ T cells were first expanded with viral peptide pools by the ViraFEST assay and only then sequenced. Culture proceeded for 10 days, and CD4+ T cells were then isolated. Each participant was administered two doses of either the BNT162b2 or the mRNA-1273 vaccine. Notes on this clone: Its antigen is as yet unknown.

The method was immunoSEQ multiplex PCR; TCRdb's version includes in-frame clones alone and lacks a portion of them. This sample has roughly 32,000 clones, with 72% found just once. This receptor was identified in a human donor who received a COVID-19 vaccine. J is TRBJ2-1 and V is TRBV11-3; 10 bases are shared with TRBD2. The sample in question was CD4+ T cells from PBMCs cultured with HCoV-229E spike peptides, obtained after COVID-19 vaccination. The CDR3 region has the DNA TGTGCCAGCAGCTTAGAAGCGGGAGGGTACAATGAGCAGTTCTTC. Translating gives CASSLEAGGYNEQFF.